These 19 T cell receptor beta chains originate from one sample sequenced in a study of OX40 agonist ivuxolimab in advanced cancers. Sequenced by immunoSEQ multiplex PCR; TCRdb stores in-frame clones only, minus some. The profile shows about 24,000 clones, around 83% of them singletons. Sample: CD4+ or CD8+ T cells sorted from blood, taken in a trial of the OX40 agonist ivuxolimab. Source of these receptors: an adult with an advanced solid tumor such as melanoma, head and neck, liver or kidney cancer.

This clone was counted only a few times. V and J are TRBV6-5 and TRBJ2-5, with a tentative D call TRBD2 (5 bases). This CDR3 is 13 amino acids long. Per the germline V gene, CDR1 is MNHEY and CDR2 is SVGAGI. Trimming stripped 1 base from V and 3 bases from J, with 6 bases between. In DNA form, the CDR3 reads TGTGCCAGCAGTTACTTGGGAGAAGAGACCCAGTACTTC. Translated, it gives CASSYLGEETQYF.

The chain carries TRBV16 and TRBJ2-5; 7 bases agree with TRBD1. The CDR3 spans 14 residues. V shed 4 bases, J shed 5 bases, and the junction held 7 bases outside the gene matches. Germline CDR1 reads KGHSY; CDR2 reads FQNENV. This chain's CDR3 is CASSRGQVRETQYF. Written as DNA, the CDR3 is TGTGCCAGCAGCCGAGGACAGGTCCGGGAGACCCAGTACTTC.

The chain uses TRBV7-2 and TRBJ1-6; D is uncertain. CDR3 size: 15 residues. V lost 1 base to trimming and J lost 5 bases, with 9 bases between them. Germline loops: CDR1 SGHTA, CDR2 FQGNSA. CDR3 sequence (DNA): TGTGCCAGCAGCTTAGTAGGCCTCAATAATTCACCCCTCCACTTT. Its protein is CASSLVGLNNSPLHF.

The chain employs TRBV5-1 and TRBJ2-2, with D hard to call. CDR1 and CDR2 (germline): SGHRS, YFSETQ. The length of the CDR3 is 16 residues. Trimming removed 0 bases from V and 1 base from J, with 10 bases in between. The chain's CDR3 is CASSLDMELNTGELFF. The CDR3 DNA sequence: TGCGCCAGCAGCTTGGATATGGAACTGAACACCGGGGAGCTGTTTTTT. Together with reference TRBV5-1 and TRBJ2-2, the CDR3 gives the full variable domain: KAGVTQTPRYLIKTRGQQVTLSCSPISGHRSVSWYQQTPGQGLQFLFEYFSETQRNKGNFPGRFSGRQFSNSRSEMNVSTLELGDSALYLCASSLDMELNTGELFFGEGSRLTVL.

CDR3 in amino acids: CASSLWAQETQYF. CDR3 nucleotide sequence: TGTGCCAGCAGCTTATGGGCGCAAGAGACCCAGTACTTC. The chain links TRBV7-3 to TRBJ2-5; D remains ambiguous. With 2 bases removed from V and 2 bases from J, the gap between germline ends came to 6 bases. Per germline, CDR1 SGHTA and CDR2 FQGTGA. This CDR3 contains 13 residues.

The chain links TRBV7-6 to TRBJ2-5; D unresolved. In germline, CDR1 is SGHVS, CDR2 FNYEAQ. CDR3 length equals 14 residues. The ends were cut back, 1 base at V and 2 bases at J, with 8 bases in the middle. CDR3 sequence reads: CASSLGLFQETQYF. The CDR3 DNA reads as TGTGCCAGCAGCTTAGGACTCTTTCAAGAGACCCAGTACTTC. The variable domain in full, completed from reference TRBV7-6 and TRBJ2-5, reads GAGVSQSPRYKVTKRGQDVALRCDPISGHVSLYWYRQALGQGPEFLTYFNYEAQQDKSGLPNDRFSAERPEGSISTLTIQRTEQRDSAMYRCASSLGLFQETQYFGPGTRLLVL.

This chain connects TRBV5-6 to TRBJ1-2; TRBD1 might be the D (6 bases). The germline V gene encodes CDR1 SGHDT and CDR2 YYEEEE. There are 16 residues in the CDR3. Trimming cost V 0 bases and J 4 bases, with 16 bases left between them. CDR3 in DNA: TGTGCCAGCAGCTTGGTGACAGGACGAGGTTCCTATGGCTACACCTTC. Protein: CASSLVTGRGSYGYTF.

The gene calls are TRBV9 and TRBJ2-1, with 14 bases that match TRBD2. CDR3 size: 16 residues. Trimming removed 4 bases from V and 8 bases from J; junction bases left unmatched: 8. Germline V gene data show CDR1 as SGDLS and CDR2 as YYNGEE. The CDR3 loop is CASSPGLAGGFDEQFF. For the CDR3, the DNA is TGTGCCAGCAGCCCAGGACTAGCGGGGGGATTTGATGAGCAGTTCTTC.

V is TRBV6-1 and J is TRBJ1-1; D remains ambiguous. CDR3 size: 15 residues. V was trimmed by 4 bases and J by 0 bases, leaving 12 bases between them. The germline gives CDR1 MNHNS, CDR2 SASEGT. For the CDR3, the DNA is TGTGCCAGCAGTGTAGGCAGACTGATGAACACTGAAGCTTTCTTT. Translation gives CASSVGRLMNTEAFF.

The V and J genes are TRBV9 and TRBJ2-1; D remains unclear. CDR1 is SGDLS and CDR2 is YYNGEE in the germline V gene. This CDR3 contains 13 residues. V dropped 5 bases and J dropped 6 bases, with 12 bases sitting between them. CDR3 bases: TGTGCCAGCAGGGGTCCGTGGGCCAATGAGCAGTTCTTC. Translation gives CASRGPWANEQFF.

The chain uses TRBV27 and TRBJ2-1; possibly TRBD2 for D (6 bases). The CDR3 has 13 amino acids. V was cut by 11 bases and J by 3 bases, with 14 bases left in between. Per germline, CDR1 MNHEY and CDR2 SMNVEV (reference sequence). CDR3 nucleotide sequence: TGTGCCGCCAAAGGGAGGAGCTACAATGAGCAGTTCTTC. Protein: CAAKGRSYNEQFF.

J is TRBJ2-3 and V is TRBV7-2, with 7 bases lining up with TRBD2. CDR1 and CDR2 (germline): SGHTA, FQGNSA. Unmatched junction bases numbered 10, after V lost 8 bases and J lost 2 bases. CDR3 length equals 15 residues. For the CDR3, the DNA is TGTGCCAGCCCCCCCGAGGGACTACCCACAGATACGCAGTATTTT. Translated, it gives CASPPEGLPTDTQYF.

The gene calls are TRBV19 and TRBJ2-5; TRBD1 agrees at 8 bases. The tail of the sequence fits TRBJ2-7 better, so the J call may be wrong. Per germline, CDR1 LNHDA and CDR2 SQIVND (reference sequence). CDR3 size: 12 residues. CDR3 sequence: CASSRTGTEQYF. The CDR3 coding sequence is TGTGCCAGTAGTCGGACAGGGACCGAGCAGTACTTC.

The chain employs TRBV5-1 and TRBJ2-1; D gene unclear. CDR3 length equals 11 residues. The V gene lost 1 base and the J gene lost 9 bases, with 5 bases spanning the gap. Germline V gene sequence: CDR1 SGHRS, CDR2 YFSETQ. The CDR3 spells CASSLSGEQFF. The CDR3 region has the DNA TGCGCCAGCAGCTTGTCCGGTGAGCAGTTCTTC. Looking up the rest from reference TRBV5-1 and TRBJ2-1 gives the full variable domain: KAGVTQTPRYLIKTRGQQVTLSCSPISGHRSVSWYQQTPGQGLQFLFEYFSETQRNKGNFPGRFSGRQFSNSRSEMNVSTLELGDSALYLCASSLSGEQFFGPGTRLTVL.

The chain joins TRBV6-5 to TRBJ1-4; weak D call: TRBD1 (6 bases). The germline V gene has CDR1 MNHEY and CDR2 SVGAGI. V shed 4 bases and J shed 8 bases, with 14 bases lying between them. This CDR3 contains 14 residues. The CDR3, as DNA: TGTGCCAGCAGTTTCAACAGGGTGGTCGAAAAACTGTTTTTT. This translates into CASSFNRVVEKLFF.

As regards this clone: One end of the junction is discordant with germline, which a read error may explain. The V call is TRBV7-7, the J call TRBJ2-5; D tentatively fits TRBD1 or TRBD2 (5 bases each). The CDR3 loop spans 14 amino acids. Germline V gene sequence: CDR1 SSHAT, CDR2 FNYEAQ (reference sequence). CDR3 residues: CASSLQGTEETQYF. CDR3 sequence (DNA): TGTGCTAGCAGCTTACAAGGGACGGAAGAGACCCAGTACTTC.

The rearrangement uses TRBV9 and TRBJ2-3, with a weak D call TRBD2 (6 bases). The CDR3 extends over 16 amino acids. V lost 4 bases and J 5 bases, leaving 20 bases between the germline ends. Germline V lookup: CDR1 SGDLS, CDR2 YYNGEE. The DNA of the CDR3 is TGTGCCAGCAGCCCCCGGGGAGGCCCTATGGGAGATACGCAGTATTTT. Translation gives CASSPRGGPMGDTQYF.

This clone was picked up one time. V is TRBV7-2 and J is TRBJ1-4; 10 bases are a match to TRBD1. The germline V gene encodes CDR1 SGHTA and CDR2 FQGNSA. Germline trimming cut 0 bases from V and 7 bases from J; bases unmatched to any gene: 5. This CDR3 region has 16 residues. Here the CDR3 DNA reads TGTGCCAGCAGCTTAGCGGGGGGGACAGGGGCTGAAAAACTGTTTTTT. It yields the protein CASSLAGGTGAEKLFF.

As concerns this clone: A read error may produce the germline difference seen at one junction end. This chain connects TRBV6-5 to TRBJ1-1, with D perhaps matching TRBD1 (6 bases). The germline V gene encodes CDR1 MNHEY and CDR2 SVGAGI. This CDR3 has 15 residues. The CDR3 sequence is CTSSSSGHLNTEAFF. The CDR3 DNA reads TGTACCAGCAGTTCCTCGGGACACCTGAACACTGAAGCTTTCTTT.